Following are 9 T cell receptor beta chains from one sample sequenced in a study of cytomegalovirus exposure and HLA in healthy donors (dated by TCRdb to about 2017). Library preparation was by the immunoSEQ multiplex PCR assay. For the multiplex PCR, a mixture combining 60 forward primers for TCR Vbeta segments and 13 reverse primers for TCR Jbeta segments was used. TCRdb holds this immuneACCESS table with in-frame rearrangements only. Some clones are missing; in checked studies, unresolved V genes explain under half, and the rest has no known cause. For this sample there are approximately 190,000 clones; 80% appear just once. The biggest ten clones account for less than 7% of the sample. The sequencing sample was made of PBMCs. These receptors were taken from a man in his forties or fifties in good health and CMV-seropositive.

This chain connects TRBV5-6 to TRBJ2-7; D may be TRBD1 (5 bases). The CDR3 contains 16 residues. Germline V gene data show CDR1 as SGHDT and CDR2 as YYEEEE. Deletions cut 4 bases from V and 4 bases from J, with 21 bases between. CDR3 region: CASSRTDRRTLYEQYF. The CDR3 DNA sequence: TGTGCCAGCAGCCGCACAGACAGACGGACGTTATACGAGCAGTACTTC.

This chain connects TRBV28 to TRBJ2-1; perhaps TRBD2 as D (5 bases). Trimming shortened V by 1 base and J by 7 bases, and 8 bases separated the two germline ends. Germline values: CDR1 MDHEN, CDR2 SYDVKM. The CDR3 is made up of 13 amino acids. CDR3 sequence (DNA): TGTGCCAGCAGTTTATCTTCGGGGAATGAGCAGTTCTTC. This gives the protein CASSLSSGNEQFF.

CDR3 region: CAWTPWTVFSTDTQYF. DNA of the CDR3: TGTGCCTGGACTCCTTGGACAGTGTTTAGCACAGATACGCAGTATTTT. The chain carries TRBV30 and TRBJ2-3, with D tentatively TRBD1 (6 bases). Germline assignment: CDR1 GTSNPN and CDR2 SVGIG (reference sequence). The germline V and J ends were trimmed by 4 bases and 0 bases, with 17 bases remaining between them. CDR3 length equals 16 residues.

This chain joins TRBV19 and TRBJ2-1; 7 bases agree with TRBD1. There are 14 residues in the CDR3. The germline CDR1 and CDR2 sequences are LNHDA and SQIVND (reference sequence). V was clipped by 4 bases and J by 4 bases; unmatched bases: 4. In DNA form, the CDR3 reads TGTGCCAGTAGTACAGGGGGTCTATACAATGAGCAGTTCTTC. Protein product: CASSTGGLYNEQFF.

This clone was seen more than once but under ten times. J is TRBJ1-1 and V is TRBV7-3, with D perhaps TRBD1 (5 bases). The CDR3 contains 14 residues. V gave up 2 bases and J gave up 4 bases, with 11 bases separating them. Germline-derived CDR1 and CDR2 are SGHTA and FQGTGA. Here the CDR3 DNA reads TGTGCCAGCAGCTTACAGGGAGGACGCACTGAAGCTTTCTTT. It specifies CASSLQGGRTEAFF. The full variable domain, its missing parts supplied by reference TRBV7-3 and TRBJ1-1, is GAGVSQTPSNKVTEKGKYVELRCDPISGHTALYWYRQSLGQGPEFLIYFQGTGAADDSGLPNDRFFAVRPEGSVSTLKIQRTERGDSAVYLCASSLQGGRTEAFFGQGTRLTVV.

This clone was counted a few times. The chain has TRBV28 and TRBJ2-7; a weak D match, TRBD1 (6 bases). Germline values: CDR1 MDHEN, CDR2 SYDVKM. The CDR3 covers 12 residues. Trimming left V 6 bases short and J 5 bases short, with 11 bases between. The chain's CDR3 is CASSPTGNEQYF. CDR3 coding DNA: TGTGCCAGCAGCCCCACAGGGAACGAGCAGTACTTC.

The chain uses TRBV2 and TRBJ1-2, with 8 bases aligning to TRBD1. The germline gives CDR1 SNHLY, CDR2 FYNNEI. With V trimmed by 10 bases and J by 2 bases, 6 bases remained unmatched. The CDR3 is 13 amino acids. The chain's CDR3 is CATSGGVNYGYTF. Written as DNA, the CDR3 is TGTGCCACCTCAGGGGGCGTAAACTATGGCTACACCTTC.

This chain uses TRBV7-6 with TRBJ2-7, with 7 bases lining up with TRBD2. Unmatched junction bases numbered 6, after V lost 7 bases and J lost 6 bases. CDR1 and CDR2 (germline): SGHVS, FNYEAQ. This CDR3 comprises 12 residues. The CDR3 region has the DNA TGTGCCAGCACCTACCCGGGGGGCGAGCAGTACTTC. Translating it yields CASTYPGGEQYF.

This clone was seen once. This chain joins TRBV5-1 and TRBJ1-4; no clear D gene. This CDR3 contains 14 residues. Trimming removed 0 bases from V and 2 bases from J, with 5 bases in between. Germline assignment: CDR1 SGHRS and CDR2 YFSETQ. CDR3 sequence reads: CASSLGVTNEKLFF. For the CDR3, the DNA is TGCGCCAGCAGCTTGGGCGTGACTAATGAAAAACTGTTTTTT.